This T cell receptor (beta chain) was obtained from a study of blood T cells in healthy people across ages (dated by TCRdb to about 2015). Study-wide context: Template switching captured roughly one uniquely barcoded TCR beta cDNA molecule per two T cells in model experiments. Age-related changes in TCR beta repertoire diversity were measured in the study by deep sequencing normalized with unique cDNA molecular identifiers. The donors were split into four age groups: young (average approximately 16 years), middle-aged (roughly 40), aged (more than 55) and long-lived (roughly 80). To avoid experimental bias, donors of different ages were randomly spread across the sequencing lanes. The study analyzed two additional independent replicas of 1 million unique cDNA reads from the same blood draw for two donors, one aged 18 to 29 and one aged 80 or older. Points the paper makes about the study in general: Total diversity estimates from one million sequenced T cells were considered lower bounds and underestimates. Observed TCR beta diversity per million T cells fell roughly linearly with age, and a significant reduction was already apparent by age roughly 40. Because donor CMV infection status was unknown, age-related changes in expanded clonotypes were potentially confounded. The percentage of naive T cells measured by flow cytometry correlated strongly with observed TCR beta diversity. Bulk unsorted PBMC profiling prevented conclusive comparison of naive and antigen-experienced compartments. Compared with the aged group, the long-lived group had more naive CD4+ T cells, fewer expanded clones and increased TCR diversity, suggesting age selection.

The library came from 5' RACE. Sequenced on an Illumina HiSeq 2500. A second PCR of roughly 6 to 11 cycles was run with a J-beta primer mix and a sample-barcoded 5' primer. A unique molecular identifier was introduced onto each TCR beta cDNA molecule by a template-switch 5' adaptor carrying 12 random nucleotides. At least 2.5 million CDR3-containing paired-end reads were obtained from each sample. The Mint cDNA synthesis kit, primed by a TRBC-specific oligonucleotide, was used to synthesize first-strand cDNA from all RNA. After uracil-DNA glycosylase treatment, a first 18-cycle PCR used universal primers M1SS and BC2_uni_R on all cDNA. Under the source paper's analysis protocol: For normalization, 1 million high-quality reads were randomly selected from each sample, with every read carrying a distinct molecular identifier. Reads sharing molecular identifiers were discarded rather than binned into consensus sequences. MiTCR, with a Q25 quality threshold and the strictest error-elimination algorithm, was used for CDR3 identification, clonotype clustering and error correction. A nonparametric unseen species model with Euler transformation was used to estimate a lower bound on total TCR beta diversity. Using fastp trimming at Q25 and MiXCR clonotype assembly, TCRdb reanalyzed the public sequencing data and kept in-frame beta chains. Each record represents a unique CDR3 protein, reported with the most common genes and DNA among its rows. The V and J calls and clone size are TCRdb's, not the authors'. The sample table holds hundreds of thousands of distinct CDR3 sequences, of which 29% were seen once. The leading ten clones occupy 17% of the sample.

A word on this clonotype: Its antigen remains unidentified. No base qualities exist here, and no much larger clone lies one base off it.

The CDR3 has 15 amino acids, counting the end cysteine and phenylalanine. The kept DNA is CDR3 alone, 45 bases in frame from the first base. The germline V gene specifies MGHDK as CDR1 and SYGVNS as CDR2. From V the trimming removes 5 bases and from J it removes 8 bases, while the gene matches leave 9 bases of the junction unaccounted for. The roughly 39 donors, aged about 6 to 95 years, were systemically healthy Caucasian individuals from Russia. Approximately 10 milliliters of peripheral blood were collected from each donor into EDTA-treated Vacutainer tubes. Ficoll-Paque density-gradient centrifugation was used to isolate PBMCs, with at least 6.5 million obtained per sample. Trizol reagent was used to extract total RNA from PBMCs, with at least 6 micrograms per sample. Naive CD45RAhigh/CD27high T cell percentages were measured by flow cytometry on a PBMC aliquot from every donor.

Sequencing used blood. Recombination linked TRBV25-1 to TRBJ1-4; TRBD1 fits 9 bases in the junction. The TCR originated in a woman of 80 years or more in good health. The bases read TGTGCCAGCAGTTCCCCCGGGACAGGGAAAGAAAAACTGTTTTTT. Translated, it reads CASSSPGTGKEKLFF.